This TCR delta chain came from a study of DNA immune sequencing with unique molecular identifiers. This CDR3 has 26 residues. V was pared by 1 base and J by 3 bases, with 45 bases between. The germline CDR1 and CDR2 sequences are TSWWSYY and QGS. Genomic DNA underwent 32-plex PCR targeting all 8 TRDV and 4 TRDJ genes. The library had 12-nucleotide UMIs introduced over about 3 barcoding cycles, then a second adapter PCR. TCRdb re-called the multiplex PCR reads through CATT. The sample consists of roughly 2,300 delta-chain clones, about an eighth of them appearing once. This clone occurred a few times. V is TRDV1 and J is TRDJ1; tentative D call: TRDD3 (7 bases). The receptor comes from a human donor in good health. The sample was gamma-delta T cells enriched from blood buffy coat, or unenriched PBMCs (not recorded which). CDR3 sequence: CALGEPHPTDSVLGYTPQTAADKLIF. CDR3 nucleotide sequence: TGTGCTCTTGGGGAACCCCATCCTACGGATTCAGTACTGGGGTATACGCCCCAGACGGCCGCCGATAAACTCATCTTT.